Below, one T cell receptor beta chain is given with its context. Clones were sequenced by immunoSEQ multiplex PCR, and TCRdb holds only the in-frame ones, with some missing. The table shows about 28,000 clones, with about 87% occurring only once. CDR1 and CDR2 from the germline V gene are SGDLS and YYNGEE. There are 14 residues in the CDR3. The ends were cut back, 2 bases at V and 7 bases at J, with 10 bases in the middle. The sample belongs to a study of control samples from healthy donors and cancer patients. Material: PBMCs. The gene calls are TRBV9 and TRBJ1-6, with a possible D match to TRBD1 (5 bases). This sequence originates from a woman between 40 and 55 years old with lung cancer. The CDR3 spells CASSVRRENSPLHF. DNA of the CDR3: TGTGCCAGCAGCGTCCGCAGGGAAAATTCACCCCTCCACTTT.